This passage covers 18 T cell receptor beta chains from one sample sequenced in a study of blood T cell repertoires in COVID-19. Libraries were prepared by immunoSEQ multiplex PCR; TCRdb keeps only in-frame clonotypes and omits some of them. The table has 100,000 to 150,000 clones, approximately 68% seen once. The sample was peripheral blood. These receptors were collected from an older woman with acute or convalescent COVID-19.

This chain joins TRBV12-3 or TRBV12-4 and TRBJ2-2, with D possibly matching TRBD1 (5 bases). This CDR3 is 12 amino acids long. Trimming removed 8 bases at V and 5 bases at J, with 9 bases between. CDR3 DNA sequence: TGTGCCAGCTCAGGGTTAACCGGGGAGCTGTTTTTT. Amino acid sequence: CASSGLTGELFF.

The rearrangement joins TRBV2 to TRBJ1-2; 12 bases agree with TRBD1. Per the germline V gene, CDR1 is SNHLY and CDR2 is FYNNEI. Trimming removed 8 bases from V and 8 bases from J; junction bases left unmatched: 9. This CDR3 is built from 14 residues. CDR3 protein: CASVKGQGAGGYTF. CDR3 coding DNA: TGTGCCAGCGTAAAGGGACAGGGGGCTGGGGGCTACACCTTC. The variable domain in full, with the rest retrieved from reference TRBV2 and TRBJ1-2, is EPEVTQTPSHQVTQMGQEVILRCVPISNHLYFYWYRQILGQKVEFLVSFYNNEISEKSEIFDDQFSVERPDGSNFTLKIRSTKLEDSAMYFCASVKGQGAGGYTFGSGTRLTVV.

The chain couples TRBV11-2 to TRBJ1-1; possibly TRBD1 for D (6 bases). The CDR3 extends over 14 amino acids. From germline, CDR1 is SGHAT and CDR2 FQNNGV. V lost 5 bases, J lost 6 bases, and 16 bases lay in between. CDR3 nucleotides: TGTGCCAGCAGCAAAACAGGGAGAGGGTCTGAAGCTTTCTTT. The encoded protein is CASSKTGRGSEAFF.

CDR3 loop: CASSQGLAGAPEQFF. CDR3 coding DNA: TGTGCCAGCAGCCAAGGACTAGCGGGAGCCCCCGAGCAGTTCTTC. This rearrangement joins TRBV4-2 to TRBJ2-1; 12 bases are a match to TRBD2. This CDR3 is built from 15 residues. The junction had 5 bases not matched to a gene; V was cut back by 1 base and J by 10 bases. CDR1 is LGHNA, CDR2 YNFKEQ, per germline.

There are a few counts of this clone. The V and J genes are TRBV5-5 and TRBJ2-2; a weak D match, TRBD2 (6 bases). Germline V CDR1 and CDR2: SGHKS, YYEKEE (reference sequence). The CDR3 is made up of 13 amino acids. V dropped 4 bases and J dropped 4 bases, with 8 bases sitting between them. CDR3 region: CASSRLVTGELFF. The CDR3 bases are TGTGCCAGCAGCCGACTAGTCACCGGGGAGCTGTTTTTT.

This chain uses TRBV7-3 with TRBJ2-7, with unresolved D. The CDR3 is made up of 13 amino acids. Germline V gives CDR1 SGHTA, CDR2 FQGTGA. Deletions cut 5 bases from V and 7 bases from J, with 15 bases between. CDR3 amino acids: CASSLSPITEQYF. The DNA for the CDR3 is TGTGCCAGCAGCCTATCCCCCATTACGGAGCAGTACTTC.

The genes are TRBV6-6 and TRBJ1-4; D uncertain. CDR3 length: 15 amino acids. Trimming pared 2 bases from V and 4 bases from J, leaving 11 bases between. Germline lookup yields CDR1 MNHNY and CDR2 SVGAGI (reference sequence). CDR3 loop: CASSYGGRNNEKLFF. The CDR3 bases are TGTGCCAGCAGTTACGGCGGCAGAAATAATGAAAAACTGTTTTTT.

In this sample, this clone turned up a few times. The chain links TRBV5-5 to TRBJ2-5; 8 nucleotides match TRBD1. The ends lost 4 bases at V and 4 bases at J; junction bases unmatched: 9. The CDR3 covers 15 residues. Germline V gene lookup returns CDR1 SGHKS and CDR2 YYEKEE (reference sequence). This CDR3 is CASSLTGQGRETQYF. The CDR3, as DNA: TGTGCCAGCAGCCTTACCGGACAGGGACGAGAGACCCAGTACTTC.

The chain carries TRBV5-4 and TRBJ1-2; D might be TRBD1 (5 bases). V lost 0 bases, J lost 5 bases, and 11 bases lay in between. The CDR3 totals 14 residues. Per germline, CDR1 SGHNT and CDR2 YYREEE (reference sequence). CDR3 residues: CASSLDRQPYGYTF. The CDR3 nucleotides read TGTGCCAGCAGCTTGGACAGGCAACCGTATGGCTACACCTTC.

V and J are TRBV6-6 and TRBJ1-6, with 9 bases that match TRBD1. The CDR3 sequence is 15 residues long. CDR1 is MNHNY and CDR2 is SVGAGI in the germline V gene (reference sequence). With 4 bases clipped from V and 7 bases from J, the junction kept 5 bases outside the gene matches. The CDR3 is CASSWTGAENSPLHF. The CDR3 nucleotides read TGTGCCAGCAGTTGGACAGGGGCCGAGAATTCACCCCTCCACTTT.

This rearrangement joins TRBV27 to TRBJ1-2, with D hard to call. CDR1 is MNHEY and CDR2 is SMNVEV in the germline V gene (reference sequence). The CDR3 is 14 residues long. The V and J ends lost 3 bases and 0 bases respectively, with 8 bases between them. This CDR3 reads CASSFEGANYGYTF. In DNA, the CDR3 is TGTGCCAGCAGTTTCGAGGGTGCTAACTATGGCTACACCTTC.

The chain joins TRBV7-9 to TRBJ1-1; D uncertain. There are 13 residues in the CDR3. With 6 bases removed from V and 3 bases from J, the gap between germline ends came to 11 bases. From germline, CDR1 is SEHNR and CDR2 FQNEAQ (reference sequence). CDR3 coding DNA: TGTGCCAGCAGTCTATTATTGGACACTGAAGCTTTCTTT. Protein product: CASSLLLDTEAFF.

The V call is TRBV5-1, the J call TRBJ2-1, with 8 bases that match TRBD1. The CDR3 extends over 14 amino acids. Per the germline V gene, CDR1 is SGHRS and CDR2 is YFSETQ. V was pared by 3 bases and J by 6 bases, with 5 bases of the junction left unmatched. CDR3 in DNA: TGCGCCAGCAGCTCGGGACAGGAGCTCAATGAGCAGTTCTTC. As protein: CASSSGQELNEQFF.

The V gene is TRBV7-6, the J gene TRBJ2-5; the D gene is possibly TRBD2 (5 bases). The CDR3 is made up of 13 amino acids. In germline, CDR1 is SGHVS, CDR2 FNYEAQ. Trimming stripped 2 bases from V and 2 bases from J, with 6 bases between. The CDR3 bases are TGTGCCAGCAGCTTATGGGAGCAAGAGACCCAGTACTTC. Its protein product is CASSLWEQETQYF.

This chain links TRBV15 with TRBJ1-2; a weak D match, TRBD1 (5 bases). The CDR3 length is 16 residues. V lost 2 bases to trimming and J lost 3 bases, with 16 bases between them. Germline assignment: CDR1 LNHNV and CDR2 YYDKDF (reference sequence). The CDR3, as DNA: TGTGCCACCAGCAGATCTCTGGGGGGTTCCCACTATGGCTACACCTTC. Encoded protein: CATSRSLGGSHYGYTF.

The chain recombines TRBV10-3 with TRBJ2-7; TRBD2 is a possible D gene (7 bases). The length of the CDR3 is 15 residues. Germline-derived CDR1 and CDR2 are ENHRY and SYGVKD. The V end was cut by 10 bases, the J end by 2 bases, with 21 bases between. As DNA, the CDR3 is TGTGCCACCCTCATTGGGGGGGGACACCCCTACGAGCAGTACTTC. It codes for CATLIGGGHPYEQYF.

This clone was seen at least ten times. The gene calls are TRBV5-1 and TRBJ1-1, with 11 bases aligning to TRBD1. The CDR3 has 14 amino acids. Germline-derived CDR1 and CDR2 are SGHRS and YFSETQ. V was clipped by 3 bases and J by 4 bases; unmatched bases: 2. The DNA of the CDR3 is TGCGCCAGCAGCTCCGGGACAGGGGGCACTGAAGCTTTCTTT. This gives the protein CASSSGTGGTEAFF.

V gene TRBV7-2 combines with J gene TRBJ1-2; 10 positions match TRBD1. Unmatched junction bases numbered 4, after V lost 5 bases and J lost 4 bases. Germline CDR1 reads SGHTA; CDR2 reads FQGNSA. The CDR3 covers 14 residues. The CDR3 spells CASSRQGAGYGYTF. CDR3 sequence (DNA): TGTGCCAGCAGCAGACAGGGGGCTGGCTATGGCTACACCTTC.